Reported below is one T cell receptor beta chain. Its antigen is still unknown. This entry comes from a study of shared clonotypes between healthy human individuals. Study-wide points: Non-shared clonotypes were found to have lower generation probabilities than the clonotypes that were shared by all four of the sorted-subset donors.

Per germline, CDR1 MDHEN and CDR2 SYDVKM. J lost 6 bases, V lost 4 bases, and 8 bases had no gene match. This CDR3 spans 15 amino acids. The protocol was immunoSEQ multiplex PCR, while the TCRdb copy is restricted to in-frame clones and leaves out a portion. This sample has over 2 million clones, with roughly 95% found just once. This chain connects TRBV28 to TRBJ2-2, with 7 bases matching TRBD1. Source material: naive CD4+ T cells sorted from blood. The subset: CD45RA+ positively selected. This receptor was taken from a young man in good health. CDR3 DNA: TGTGCCAGCAGTTCCCACAGGGGTTCGTCCGGGGAGCTGTTTTTT. This gives the protein CASSSHRGSSGELFF.